This passage covers 30 T cell receptor beta chains from one sample sequenced in a study of response to subunit inactivated influenza vaccine. A single record per CDR3 protein comes from TCRdb applying MiXCR to the RT-PCR reads. The sample carries about 500,000 distinct CDR3 sequences, 16% recorded once. The sample in question was CD4+ T cells sorted from PBMCs, obtained 23 to 25 months after vaccination. The source of these receptors is a man aged 50-75 years who received an inactivated influenza vaccine.

There are a few counts of this clonotype. This chain joins TRBV12-3 or TRBV12-4 and TRBJ2-2; 7 nucleotides align to TRBD2. V lost 1 base, J lost 5 bases, and 10 bases stayed unmatched. The CDR3 covers 17 residues. In DNA form, the CDR3 reads TGTGCCAGCAGTTTAGGGCCACCGGGGGGAGGAACCGGGGAGCTGTTTTTT. Protein sequence: CASSLGPPGGGTGELFF.

This clonotype was observed a few times. The J gene is TRBJ2-7, the V gene TRBV7-2, with D hard to call. CDR1 is SGHTA, CDR2 FQGNSA, per germline. V gave up 4 bases and J gave up 0 bases, with 10 bases separating them. The length of the CDR3 is 14 residues. Here the CDR3 DNA reads TGTGCCAGCAGCTCTCTGTACCACTCCTACGAGCAGTACTTC. As protein: CASSSLYHSYEQYF.

The table lists this clonotype with many counts. The chain employs TRBV3-1 and TRBJ1-6; no reliable D call. This CDR3 has 16 amino acids. V lost 1 base, J lost 4 bases, and 11 bases lay in between. The V gene's germline CDR1 is LGHDT and CDR2 YNNKEL (reference sequence). In DNA, the CDR3 is TGTGCCAGCAGCCAAGCAGTCAGATCTTATAATTCACCCCTCCACTTT. Protein sequence: CASSQAVRSYNSPLHF.

The chain carries TRBV12-3 or TRBV12-4 and TRBJ2-1; 8 bases are a match to TRBD1. This CDR3 spans 15 amino acids. The junction had 9 bases not matched to a gene; V was cut back by 6 bases and J by 5 bases. CDR3: CASRSRTGPDNEQFF. In DNA form, the CDR3 reads TGTGCCAGCAGATCCCGGACAGGGCCGGACAATGAGCAGTTCTTC.

This clonotype was detected ten times or more. This rearrangement joins TRBV28 to TRBJ2-7; D is perhaps TRBD1 or TRBD2 (5 bases each). CDR3 size: 16 residues. Trimming took off 5 bases at V and 0 bases at J, with 17 bases between the two ends. CDR1 MDHEN and CDR2 SYDVKM come from the germline V gene. CDR3 coding DNA: TGTGCCAGCAGTGCCACACGGGGCTCGTCCTCCTACGAGCAGTACTTC. Its translation: CASSATRGSSSYEQYF.

Only one count was recorded for this clonotype. The chain joins TRBV14 to TRBJ2-5; 11 bases align to TRBD2. With V trimmed by 2 bases and J by 0 bases, 14 bases remained unmatched. The CDR3 has 20 amino acids. The V gene's germline CDR1 is SGHDN and CDR2 FVKESK. The chain's CDR3 is CASSQRFGSLAGANQETQYF. The DNA for the CDR3 is TGTGCCAGCAGCCAACGCTTCGGTTCACTAGCGGGAGCGAACCAAGAGACCCAGTACTTC.

The chain couples TRBV20-1 to TRBJ2-7, with a tentative D call TRBD1 (5 bases). V lost 0 bases, J lost 3 bases, and 18 bases lay in between. CDR1 is DFQATT and CDR2 is SNEGSKA in the germline V gene (reference sequence). This CDR3 is built from 16 residues. CDR3 sequence (DNA): TGCAGTGCTAGAGATCTGAGGCAGGGTCGGTTCTACGAGCAGTACTTC. As protein: CSARDLRQGRFYEQYF.

This clonotype has a handful of counts. The V and J genes are TRBV18 and TRBJ2-3, with D unclear. Germline lookup yields CDR1 KGHSH and CDR2 LQKENI. V was clipped by 2 bases and J by 6 bases, with 12 bases between them. The CDR3 is 14 residues long. The CDR3 sequence is CASSPDLSSDTQYF. CDR3 DNA: TGTGCCAGCTCACCAGACCTTTCATCGGATACGCAGTATTTT. The full variable domain, rest sourced from reference TRBV18 and TRBJ2-3, is NAGVMQNPRHLVRRRGQEARLRCSPMKGHSHVYWYRQLPEEGLKFMVYLQKENIIDESGMPKERFSAEFPKEGPSILRIQQVVRGDSAAYFCASSPDLSSDTQYFGPGTRLTVL.

This chain links TRBV7-9 with TRBJ2-2, with TRBD1 as a possible D gene (6 bases). The germline CDR1 and CDR2 sequences are SEHNR and FQNEAQ (reference sequence). The CDR3 has 15 residues. Trimming removed 3 bases from V and 7 bases from J, with 15 bases in between. The chain's CDR3 is CASSLGSGDLGELFF. DNA for the CDR3: TGTGCCAGCAGCTTGGGTTCAGGGGATCTCGGGGAGCTGTTTTTT.

The chain combines TRBV6-2 or TRBV6-3 with TRBJ1-5; D is undetermined. Looked up from germline, CDR1 is MNHEY and CDR2 is SVGEGT. The CDR3 contains 14 residues. Trimming left V 0 bases short and J 3 bases short, with 6 bases between. The CDR3 DNA follows: TGTGCCAGCAGTTACTCCGGGTTCAATCAGCCCCAGCATTTT. Residues: CASSYSGFNQPQHF.

The table lists this clonotype with a few counts. In DNA, the CDR3 is TGCGCCAGCAGCGGAGGACCGGAGGAGACCCAGTACTTC. It yields the protein CASSGGPEETQYF. The rearrangement joins TRBV5-1 to TRBJ2-5; D is possibly TRBD2 (5 bases). The CDR3 totals 13 residues. Germline CDR1 reads SGHRS; CDR2 reads YFSETQ. V gave up 4 bases and J gave up 5 bases, with 12 bases separating them.

This clonotype was seen many times. This chain joins TRBV3-1 and TRBJ2-7, with 7 positions matching TRBD1. The CDR3 length is 15 residues. Germline V gene data show CDR1 as LGHDT and CDR2 as YNNKEL (reference sequence). V dropped 1 base and J dropped 0; count of bases not matched to a gene: 3. CDR3 region: CASSQAGGSSYEQYF. The CDR3, as DNA: TGTGCCAGCAGCCAAGCAGGGGGATCCTCCTACGAGCAGTACTTC.

V and J are TRBV7-9 and TRBJ1-1, with 8 bases lining up with TRBD1. The CDR3 extends over 15 amino acids. The V segment lost 1 base and the J segment 1 base; nucleotides outside the gene matches: 2. Germline values: CDR1 SEHNR, CDR2 FQNEAQ (reference sequence). The CDR3 nucleotides read TGTGCCAGCAGCTTAGGGACAGGGTGGAACACTGAAGCTTTCTTT. Its protein product is CASSLGTGWNTEAFF.

This clonotype was found many times. J is TRBJ2-1 and V is TRBV5-1; D ambiguous. The CDR3 spans 11 residues. Trimming removed 0 bases from V and 7 bases from J, with 2 bases in between. Germline V gene data show CDR1 as SGHRS and CDR2 as YFSETQ. Written as DNA, the CDR3 is TGCGCCAGCAGCTTGGAGAATGAGCAGTTCTTC. Translation gives CASSLENEQFF.

This clonotype showed up just a few times. The chain has TRBV3-1 and TRBJ2-5; D is uncertain. Deletions cut 4 bases from V and 1 base from J, with 16 bases between. Germline V gene data show CDR1 as LGHDT and CDR2 as YNNKEL (reference sequence). This CDR3 comprises 16 residues. CDR3 coding DNA: TGTGCCAGCAGCCGATCCGGTGGGCCACTCCAAGAGACCCAGTACTTC. Its translation: CASSRSGGPLQETQYF.

This clonotype appeared a few times. A much more abundant neighbour one base away suggests this may be a read error. This chain links TRBV6-2 or TRBV6-3 with TRBJ2-7, with TRBD2 identical over 8 bases. J was trimmed by 3 bases and V by 6 bases; bases with no gene match: 4. This CDR3 is 13 amino acids long. Germline CDR1 is MNHEY and CDR2 is SVGEGT. The CDR3 coding sequence is TGTGCCAGCAGCGTAGCGGGGAACTACGAGCAGTACTTC. It codes for CASSVAGNYEQYF.

Only a few counts were recorded for this clonotype. The rearrangement links TRBV29-1 to TRBJ2-1, with TRBD2 matching 13 bases. With 7 bases clipped from V and 6 bases from J, the junction kept 6 bases outside the gene matches. The CDR3 consists of 14 residues. Germline CDR1 reads SQVTM; CDR2 reads ANQGSEA. Here the CDR3 reads CSAKLAGGPNEQFF. DNA of the CDR3: TGCAGCGCCAAACTAGCGGGAGGGCCCAATGAGCAGTTCTTC.

The chain joins TRBV12-3 or TRBV12-4 to TRBJ2-5; D gene ambiguous. This CDR3 has 14 residues. The V end was cut by 6 bases, the J end by 1 base, with 12 bases between. The CDR3 bases are TGTGCCAGCAGGCCCACCGTAGCCCAAGAGACCCAGTACTTC. This codes for CASRPTVAQETQYF.

This sequence joins TRBV5-5 and TRBJ1-1, with D unresolved. V lost 0 bases to trimming and J lost 0 bases, with 9 bases between them. CDR3 size: 15 residues. Germline V gene data show CDR1 as SGHKS and CDR2 as YYEKEE (reference sequence). CDR3 sequence: CASSLGTNMNTEAFF. CDR3 bases: TGTGCCAGCAGCTTGGGAACGAACATGAACACTGAAGCTTTCTTT.

This clonotype was found a few times. The genes are TRBV7-2 and TRBJ1-1; 7 bases fit TRBD1. Unmatched junction bases numbered 15, after V lost 4 bases and J lost 10 bases. The CDR3 sequence is 15 residues long. Germline CDR1 SGHTA, CDR2 FQGNSA. The CDR3 coding sequence is TGTGCCAGCAGCTCTCGTGAAGGGGGCATGGGGGGAGCTTTCTTT. Its protein product is CASSSREGGMGGAFF.

V usage is TRBV12-3 or TRBV12-4 and J usage is TRBJ2-5; tentatively, D is TRBD2 (5 bases). V was clipped by 6 bases and J by 4 bases, with 15 bases between them. The CDR3 totals 14 residues. The CDR3 protein is CASRRASSVETQYF. In DNA, the CDR3 is TGTGCCAGCAGGCGGGCCTCCTCGGTAGAGACCCAGTACTTC.

This clonotype was seen a few times. The chain carries TRBV5-5 and TRBJ2-5; D is undetermined. Germline assignment: CDR1 SGHKS and CDR2 YYEKEE (reference sequence). The CDR3 spans 14 residues. V gave up 5 bases and J gave up 0 bases, with 11 bases separating them. The CDR3 nucleotides read TGTGCCAGCAGGCCGACGATAGACCAAGAGACCCAGTACTTC. It codes for CASRPTIDQETQYF.

This clonotype came up many times. The chain joins TRBV20-1 to TRBJ2-7; no clear D. This CDR3 region has 16 residues. Germline V CDR1 and CDR2: DFQATT, SNEGSKA (reference sequence). The ends were cut back, 6 bases at V and 3 bases at J, with 24 bases in the middle. In nucleotides, the CDR3 is TGCAGTGCCCCAAAATGGGCGAGGATTTTAGACTACGAGCAGTACTTC. Protein product: CSAPKWARILDYEQYF.

This clonotype was seen repeatedly, ten times or more. V and J are TRBV6-5 and TRBJ2-5; TRBD2 aligns across 7 bases. This CDR3 contains 15 residues. The V gene's germline CDR1 is MNHEY and CDR2 SVGAGI. Trimming took 4 bases from V and 4 from J; bases not matched to a gene: 9. The CDR3 spells CASSFGAGESETQYF. The CDR3 nucleotides are TGTGCCAGCAGTTTTGGGGCGGGAGAATCAGAGACCCAGTACTTC.

The chain employs TRBV6-1 and TRBJ2-3; 10 bases map to TRBD2. V trimming: 6 bases; J trimming: 3 bases; junction bases outside the gene matches: 3. CDR3 length: 14 amino acids. From germline, CDR1 is MNHNS and CDR2 SASEGT. This chain's CDR3 is CASRSLAGTDTQYF. As DNA, the CDR3 is TGTGCCAGCAGGTCACTAGCGGGGACAGATACGCAGTATTTT.

This clonotype occurred a few times. The chain couples TRBV29-1 to TRBJ2-5; 10 nucleotides match TRBD1. CDR3 length equals 14 residues. Germline values: CDR1 SQVTM, CDR2 ANQGSEA. V lost 6 bases to trimming and J lost 5 bases; unmatched junction nucleotides: 9. The DNA of the CDR3 is TGCAGCGTCGCTTCCGGGACAGGGGCCGAGACCCAGTACTTC. Its protein product is CSVASGTGAETQYF.

This chain links TRBV20-1 with TRBJ2-2; 10 nucleotides agree with TRBD1. The CDR3 is 14 amino acids. Trimming cost V 6 bases and J 7 bases; bases outside gene matches: 8. The germline V gene encodes CDR1 DFQATT and CDR2 SNEGSKA (reference sequence). The DNA of the CDR3 is TGCAGTGCCCCGACAGGGGGCAACGTCGGGGAGCTGTTTTTT. Translation gives CSAPTGGNVGELFF.

V is TRBV20-1 and J is TRBJ2-7, with D perhaps given as TRBD1 or TRBD2 (5 bases each). The germline gives CDR1 DFQATT, CDR2 SNEGSKA (reference sequence). Trimming took 3 bases from V and 2 from J, leaving 14 bases between them. This CDR3 comprises 14 residues. CDR3: CSASFLRGAYEQYF. CDR3 DNA: TGCAGTGCTAGCTTTCTTAGGGGAGCCTACGAGCAGTACTTC.

This clonotype was detected only a few times. The chain joins TRBV29-1 to TRBJ2-1; 7 bases are a match to TRBD2. V lost 4 bases and J lost 9; bases outside the gene matches: 9. Germline V gene sequence: CDR1 SQVTM, CDR2 ANQGSEA. The CDR3 runs to 13 residues. Written as DNA, the CDR3 is TGCAGCGTTGGGACTAGGCTTACGATTGAGCAGTTCTTC. Residues: CSVGTRLTIEQFF.

CDR3 protein: CASSLASGGAMNEQFF. The CDR3 coding sequence is TGTGCCAGCAGTTTAGCTAGCGGGGGGGCCATGAATGAGCAGTTCTTC. The chain combines TRBV12-3 or TRBV12-4 with TRBJ2-1; 11 bases agree with TRBD2. The ends lost 0 bases at V and 7 bases at J; junction bases unmatched: 5. This CDR3 has 16 residues.